The rows below give T cell receptor beta chains drawn from one sample of a study of lymphopenia after photon versus proton radiotherapy. Repertoires were generated with immunoSEQ multiplex PCR, while TCRdb's copy carries only in-frame clones and drops some. The sample consists of approximately 20,000 clones, about 85% of them appearing once. The sequences come from peripheral blood, collected from a patient treated with proton-based radiotherapy. The receptor source for this set is a man between 65 and 85 years old with pancreatic cancer. CDR3s include the opening cysteine and the closing phenylalanine or tryptophan. A D gene is named only where the DNA matches it firmly. Clone sizes are given selectively: once, few, many, or a class where the clone is expanded.

abundance: NA
d_gene: TRBD1
v_gene: TRBV10-3
j_gene: TRBJ1-5
CDR3aa: CAISDSEGAREQPQHF
CDR3nt: TGTGCCATCAGTGACTCGGAGGGGGCTCGAGAACAGCCCCAGCATTTT

abundance: once
d_gene: TRBD1
v_gene: TRBV11-1
j_gene: TRBJ2-3
CDR3aa: CASSSRDRPTDTQYF
CDR3nt: TGTGCCAGCAGCTCCCGGGACAGGCCAACAGATACGCAGTATTTT

abundance: NA
d_gene: TRBD1
v_gene: TRBV11-3
j_gene: TRBJ1-2
CDR3aa: CASSTRTGAVYGYTF
CDR3nt: TGTGCCAGCAGCACCCGGACAGGGGCGGTCTATGGCTACACCTTC

abundance: NA
d_gene: TRBD2
v_gene: TRBV28
j_gene: TRBJ2-2
CDR3aa: CASRAVGRAGELFF
CDR3nt: TGTGCCAGCAGGGCTGTAGGGAGGGCCGGGGAGCTGTTTTTT

abundance: NA
d_gene: NA
v_gene: TRBV6-1
j_gene: TRBJ1-1
CDR3aa: CAIYGQLNTEAFF
CDR3nt: TGTGCCATTTACGGGCAATTGAACACTGAAGCTTTCTTT

abundance: NA
d_gene: TRBD2
v_gene: TRBV7-2
j_gene: TRBJ2-1
CDR3aa: CASSLAGGLSYNEQFF
CDR3nt: TGTGCCAGCAGCCTAGCGGGGGGTCTATCCTACAATGAGCAGTTCTTC

abundance: NA
d_gene: NA
v_gene: TRBV5-1
j_gene: TRBJ1-1
CDR3aa: CASSLDFNTEAFF
CDR3nt: TGCGCCAGCAGCTTGGATTTTAACACTGAAGCTTTCTTT

abundance: NA
d_gene: NA
v_gene: TRBV5-1
j_gene: TRBJ2-3
CDR3aa: CASSLDVFTSTDTQYF
CDR3nt: TGCGCCAGCAGCTTGGATGTGTTCACTAGCACAGATACGCAGTATTTT

abundance: once
d_gene: TRBD2
v_gene: TRBV5-1
j_gene: TRBJ2-3
CDR3aa: CASSSGTSGGGTDTQYF
CDR3nt: TGCGCCAGCAGCTCCGGGACTAGCGGGGGTGGGACAGATACGCAGTATTTT

abundance: NA
d_gene: NA
v_gene: TRBV6-8
j_gene: TRBJ1-2
CDR3aa: CASRGDNYGYTF
CDR3nt: TGTGCCAGCAGAGGGGACAACTATGGCTACACCTTC

abundance: NA
d_gene: NA
v_gene: TRBV6-5
j_gene: TRBJ2-7
CDR3aa: CASSYDGGREYEQYF
CDR3nt: TGTGCCAGCAGTTACGATGGGGGCCGAGAGTACGAGCAGTACTTC

abundance: NA
d_gene: TRBD2
v_gene: TRBV27
j_gene: TRBJ2-1
CDR3aa: CASSYAGDFYNEQFF
CDR3nt: TGTGCCAGCAGCTACGCGGGGGACTTCTACAATGAGCAGTTCTTC

abundance: NA
d_gene: TRBD1
v_gene: TRBV19
j_gene: TRBJ1-1
CDR3aa: CASSPRDRERRNTEAFF
CDR3nt: TGTGCCAGTAGTCCCAGGGACAGGGAACGCCGGAACACTGAAGCTTTCTTT

abundance: NA
d_gene: NA
v_gene: TRBV5-1
j_gene: TRBJ1-6
CDR3aa: CASSLSQYSSPLHF
CDR3nt: TGCGCCAGCAGCTTGTCGCAATACAGTTCACCCCTCCACTTT

abundance: NA
d_gene: TRBD1
v_gene: TRBV6-1
j_gene: TRBJ2-7
CDR3aa: CASSIPRDSGYEQYF
CDR3nt: TGTGCCAGCAGCATACCCCGGGACAGTGGCTACGAGCAGTACTTC

abundance: NA
d_gene: NA
v_gene: TRBV23-1
j_gene: TRBJ1-2
CDR3aa: CASSQLGLEQEVRGYTF
CDR3nt: TGCGCCAGCAGTCAATTGGGCCTAGAGCAGGAGGTCCGTGGCTACACCTTC

abundance: NA
d_gene: TRBD1
v_gene: TRBV6-5
j_gene: TRBJ2-5
CDR3aa: CASSYSGQGAQTQYF
CDR3nt: TGTGCCAGCAGTTACTCCGGACAGGGGGCACAGACCCAGTACTTC

abundance: NA
d_gene: TRBD2
v_gene: TRBV2
j_gene: TRBJ2-3
CDR3aa: CARGTSGGYDTQYF
CDR3nt: TGTGCCAGAGGGACTAGCGGGGGGTACGATACGCAGTATTTT

abundance: NA
d_gene: NA
v_gene: TRBV30
j_gene: TRBJ2-7
CDR3aa: CAWSGLGRYSYEQYF
CDR3nt: TGTGCCTGGAGCGGTCTGGGCCGATACTCCTACGAGCAGTACTTC

abundance: NA
d_gene: NA
v_gene: TRBV5-6
j_gene: TRBJ2-3
CDR3aa: CASSRFGTITDTQYF
CDR3nt: TGTGCCAGCAGCCGTTTTGGGACCATCACAGATACGCAGTATTTT

abundance: NA
d_gene: NA
v_gene: TRBV10-3
j_gene: TRBJ2-7
CDR3aa: CAISENGGGRGEQYF
CDR3nt: TGTGCCATCAGTGAAAATGGAGGGGGTCGGGGTGAGCAGTACTTC

abundance: NA
d_gene: TRBD2
v_gene: TRBV5-4
j_gene: TRBJ2-1
CDR3aa: CASSLRGGAYNEQFF
CDR3nt: TGTGCCAGCAGCTTGCGCGGGGGGGCCTACAATGAGCAGTTCTTC

abundance: once
d_gene: TRBD1
v_gene: TRBV11-2
j_gene: TRBJ1-2
CDR3aa: CASSLRAGQGLGYTF
CDR3nt: TGTGCCAGCAGCTTACGGGCGGGACAGGGACTAGGCTACACCTTC

abundance: NA
d_gene: NA
v_gene: TRBV2
j_gene: TRBJ1-1
CDR3aa: CASSVENTEAFF
CDR3nt: TGTGCCAGCAGTGTGGAGAACACTGAAGCTTTCTTT

abundance: NA
d_gene: NA
v_gene: TRBV19
j_gene: TRBJ1-4
CDR3aa: CASSIYPSAVIEKLFF
CDR3nt: TGTGCCAGTAGTATCTACCCCTCGGCCGTAATTGAAAAACTGTTTTTT

abundance: NA
d_gene: TRBD1
v_gene: TRBV19
j_gene: TRBJ1-1
CDR3aa: CASSLGQGGTEAFF
CDR3nt: TGTGCCAGTAGTCTCGGACAGGGTGGCACTGAAGCTTTCTTT

abundance: NA
d_gene: NA
v_gene: TRBV5-4
j_gene: TRBJ2-7
CDR3aa: CASSIGAPSQPYEQYF
CDR3nt: TGTGCCAGCAGCATCGGAGCCCCAAGTCAGCCCTACGAGCAGTACTTC

abundance: NA
d_gene: NA
v_gene: TRBV5-1
j_gene: TRBJ2-3
CDR3aa: CASSTEQGTTQYF
CDR3nt: TGCGCCAGCAGCACGGAACAGGGTACTACGCAGTATTTT

abundance: NA
d_gene: TRBD2
v_gene: TRBV20-1
j_gene: TRBJ2-3
CDR3aa: CSAIKAGGLYF
CDR3nt: TGCAGTGCTATAAAAGCGGGAGGACTGTATTTT

abundance: NA
d_gene: NA
v_gene: TRBV28
j_gene: TRBJ2-7
CDR3aa: CASSPTGREQYF
CDR3nt: TGTGCCAGCAGTCCTACTGGACGAGAGCAGTACTTC

abundance: NA
d_gene: TRBD1
v_gene: TRBV4-2
j_gene: TRBJ2-3
CDR3aa: CASSQDGRQGARDTQYF
CDR3nt: TGTGCCAGCAGCCAAGACGGACGTCAGGGGGCGCGGGATACGCAGTATTTT

abundance: NA
d_gene: TRBD2
v_gene: TRBV11-2
j_gene: TRBJ2-3
CDR3aa: CASSSYSGGGTDTQYF
CDR3nt: TGTGCCAGCAGCTCTTATAGCGGGGGAGGCACAGATACGCAGTATTTT

abundance: NA
d_gene: NA
v_gene: TRBV10-3
j_gene: TRBJ1-1
CDR3aa: CAISESKPGGGNTEAFF
CDR3nt: TGTGCCATCAGTGAGAGTAAGCCAGGTGGTGGAAACACTGAAGCTTTCTTT

abundance: NA
d_gene: TRBD2
v_gene: TRBV10-3
j_gene: TRBJ2-7
CDR3aa: CAISGTSGRSSYEQYF
CDR3nt: TGTGCCATCAGTGGAACGAGCGGGAGGAGCTCCTACGAGCAGTACTTC

abundance: NA
d_gene: NA
v_gene: TRBV13
j_gene: TRBJ2-2
CDR3aa: CASSLARSGELFF
CDR3nt: TGTGCCAGCAGCCTGGCTAGGTCCGGGGAGCTGTTTTTT

abundance: NA
d_gene: TRBD1
v_gene: TRBV5-4
j_gene: TRBJ2-5
CDR3aa: CASSLSGTGGLETQYF
CDR3nt: TGTGCCAGCAGCTTGTCCGGGACAGGGGGTTTGGAGACCCAGTACTTC

abundance: few
d_gene: TRBD1
v_gene: TRBV6-5
j_gene: TRBJ1-1
CDR3aa: CASRDGQVDTEAFF
CDR3nt: TGTGCCAGCAGAGATGGACAGGTGGACACTGAAGCTTTCTTT

abundance: NA
d_gene: TRBD2
v_gene: TRBV2
j_gene: TRBJ2-1
CDR3aa: CASSESRLAGVAYNEQFF
CDR3nt: TGTGCCAGCAGTGAGTCTAGGCTAGCGGGAGTGGCCTACAATGAGCAGTTCTTC

abundance: NA
d_gene: NA
v_gene: TRBV18
j_gene: TRBJ2-7
CDR3aa: CASSPGASTYEQYF
CDR3nt: TGTGCCAGCTCCCCCGGTGCGTCCACCTACGAGCAGTACTTC

abundance: NA
d_gene: NA
v_gene: TRBV10-1
j_gene: TRBJ1-1
CDR3aa: CASSESQNTEAFF
CDR3nt: TGCGCCAGCAGTGAGTCACAGAACACTGAAGCTTTCTTT

abundance: NA
d_gene: NA
v_gene: TRBV7-2
j_gene: TRBJ2-7
CDR3aa: CASSLVKGYEQYF
CDR3nt: TGTGCCAGCAGCCTCGTGAAAGGCTACGAGCAGTACTTC

abundance: NA
d_gene: NA
v_gene: TRBV7-8
j_gene: TRBJ1-1
CDR3aa: CASSLEGGRDAFF
CDR3nt: TGTGCCAGCAGCTTAGAGGGGGGCAGGGACGCTTTCTTT

abundance: NA
d_gene: TRBD1
v_gene: TRBV2
j_gene: TRBJ1-2
CDR3aa: CASSELGGGYTF
CDR3nt: TGTGCCAGCAGTGAATTAGGGGGCGGCTACACCTTC

abundance: NA
d_gene: TRBD1
v_gene: TRBV4-1
j_gene: TRBJ1-3
CDR3aa: CASSLVPVVGTGGDGNTIYF
CDR3nt: TGCGCCAGCAGCCTAGTCCCTGTAGTAGGGACAGGGGGAGACGGAAACACCATATATTTT

abundance: NA
d_gene: TRBD1
v_gene: TRBV2
j_gene: TRBJ1-1
CDR3aa: CASRGQIKAFF
CDR3nt: TGTGCCAGCAGGGGACAGATAAAAGCTTTCTTT

abundance: NA
d_gene: TRBD2
v_gene: TRBV11-3
j_gene: TRBJ2-3
CDR3aa: CASRLAGQMDTQYF
CDR3nt: TGTGCCAGCCGACTAGCGGGACAAATGGATACGCAGTATTTT

abundance: NA
d_gene: NA
v_gene: TRBV7-2
j_gene: TRBJ2-4
CDR3aa: CASSYRGGETKNIQYF
CDR3nt: TGTGCCAGCAGCTACCGCGGGGGCGAGACCAAAAACATTCAGTACTTC

abundance: NA
d_gene: NA
v_gene: TRBV5-1
j_gene: TRBJ1-1
CDR3aa: CASSFGPGPVGTEAFF
CDR3nt: TGCGCCAGCAGCTTCGGACCGGGCCCAGTGGGCACTGAAGCTTTCTTT

abundance: NA
d_gene: NA
v_gene: TRBV16
j_gene: TRBJ1-3
CDR3aa: CASSQFRDRYSGNTIYF
CDR3nt: TGTGCCAGCAGCCAATTTCGTGACAGGTACTCTGGAAACACCATATATTTT

abundance: NA
d_gene: TRBD1
v_gene: TRBV7-3
j_gene: TRBJ1-2
CDR3aa: CASSPTTGGVYGYTF
CDR3nt: TGTGCCAGCAGCCCTACAACAGGGGGTGTCTATGGCTACACCTTC

abundance: NA
d_gene: NA
v_gene: TRBV4-1
j_gene: TRBJ2-5
CDR3aa: CASSQVRDHHGETQYF
CDR3nt: TGCGCCAGCAGCCAAGTACGCGACCACCATGGGGAGACCCAGTACTTC

abundance: NA
d_gene: TRBD1
v_gene: TRBV29-1
j_gene: TRBJ1-2
CDR3aa: CSVKTGGNYGYTF
CDR3nt: TGCAGCGTTAAGACAGGGGGGAACTATGGCTACACCTTC